The T cell receptor beta chain under discussion was sequenced for a study of T cell responses to AZD1222 COVID-19 vaccine (dated by TCRdb to the early 2020s). A note on the overall study: AZD1222 recipients given second doses at about 4 weeks or at about 12 weeks were pooled, since spike-specific TCR depth and breadth were not found to differ between the two schedules. A total of about 240 trial participants underwent TCR sequencing, of whom around 200 received two doses of AZD1222 and about 26 received two doses of the MenACWY control vaccine. Enrollment into the trials was organized by age into subgroups of 18-55, 56-69 and 70-plus years, and those subgroups contained about 160, 30 and 59 TCR-sequenced participants, respectively.

Concerning this clone: What antigen it recognizes has not been identified. No base quality values were provided; no much bigger clone lies one nucleotide off.

The CDR3 regions of human TCRbeta chains were analyzed by immunosequencing. The study's own analysis went as follows. Repertoire TCRs were checked for matches against a reference library of SARS-CoV-2-specific TCRs that had been generated using the MIRA antigen-specificity platform. Breadth was defined as the fraction of unique TCRs that were SARS-CoV-2-associated. Depth was defined as the fraction of total T cells that were SARS-CoV-2-associated. Using the MIRA data, every spike-specific TCR was mapped to the spike region that the TCR reacted to and assigned to either a CD4 or a CD8 class. Log10-transformed breadth and depth values were compared by one-way ANOVA with Sidak's multiple comparisons tests. Entries here come from immuneACCESS through TCRdb and include only in-frame sequences with V and J called. Some clones fail to appear in such tables; in the studies checked, an unresolved V gene covers under half of the shortfall, and the cause of the remainder is unknown. V and J calls and clone size are as listed in that table; D and trimming were resolved from the DNA. This sample has 75,000 to 90,000 clones in its table, and over 90% of those were observed once. The ten largest clones capture about 5.2% of the sample.

Including the terminal cysteine and phenylalanine, the CDR3 comprises 12 residues. The kept DNA is CDR3 alone, 36 bases in frame from the first base. Per the germline V gene (reference sequence), LNHDA is the CDR1 and SQIVND is the CDR2. The trim is 7 bases for V and 6 bases for J, with a gap of 10 bases between the germline ends. Here is what the overall study found, with its caveats: No day 14 peak-response samples were available, so repertoires were characterized only after the peak T cell response. Participants were mostly white British, with more females than males. The authors suggested clonal diversity may have been underestimated. The 56-69-year group was small, and its depth increase did not reach significance, likely because of low power. Conclusions about previously exposed vaccinees are limited because only six or seven AZD1222 recipients were SARS-CoV-2 seropositive at baseline. A significant rise in spike-specific TCR breadth and depth was observed after two AZD1222 doses relative to day 0 and relative to MenACWY recipients. Epitopes outside the regions mutated in the B.1.351 and B.1.1.7 variants were reportedly recognized by nearly half of the unique spike-specific TCRs. The vaccine-associated CD4 TCRs covered the entire spike protein, and the dominant responses fell in regions 160-218 and 743-854.

Sample time point, as interpreted from the label and publication: baseline before first vaccination. Samples from vaccinated people were obtained from the UK trials COV001 and COV002, which included a single-blind randomized controlled phase 2/3 trial of AZD1222 (ChAdOx1 nCoV-19) in healthy adults. For TCRbeta chain sequencing, PBMC samples from trial participants were taken at day 0 and at day 28 after the second dose. In this chain, TRBV19 is recombined with TRBJ1-5; matching of 5 bases hints at TRBD1 as the D gene. Sequences were derived from peripheral blood, sampled on day 0 of AZD1222 vaccination. This sequence originates from an adult in good health. The sequenced DNA: TGTGCCAGTACTTGGAGGGGTCAGCCCCAGCATTTT. It is translated as CASTWRGQPQHF.